One TCR beta chain is described in this entry. Its antigen is as yet unknown. Those with hyperthyroidism were 18 to 65 years old, newly diagnosed, and ill for under 2 months. Reasons for excluding patients were uncontrolled infection, other autoimmune disease, pregnancy or lactation. These data belong to a study of T cells in Graves' hyperthyroidism and ophthalmopathy. Study summary: Initial diagnosis, before any treatment, was when peripheral blood was collected. Regarding the study as a whole: Researchers found most expanded thyroid clonotypes above 0.001 in blood as well.

From RNA transcripts, TCR beta CDR3 regions were amplified. The HTBI primer set served for first-round RT-PCR of the TCR CDR3. TCRdb called the multiplex PCR reads again in MiXCR, with one record for every CDR3 protein. The table has roughly 300,000 distinct CDR3 sequences, around 20% seen once. This receptor was obtained from a woman between 50 and 59 years old with Graves' hyperthyroidism. The sequenced sample was blood.

The CDR3 region is CSARDGTGGYEQYF. CDR3 bases: TGCAGTGCTAGAGATGGAACAGGAGGATACGAGCAGTACTTC. The genes are TRBV20-1 and TRBJ2-7; either TRBD1 or TRBD2 may supply D (5 bases each). The V and J ends lost 0 bases and 4 bases respectively, with 13 bases between them. CDR1 DFQATT and CDR2 SNEGSKA come from the germline V gene (reference sequence). The CDR3 is 14 residues long.